This TCR beta chain was documented in a study of T cell repertoires in cytomegalovirus infection. Study conclusions and caveats: Based on cumulative public TCR beta family frequency, carriers of CMV plus the relevant HLA were identified. The ex vivo response showed dominance by HLA-C-restricted CMV-specific TCR beta clonotypes.

Trimming cost V 3 bases and J 1 base, with 15 bases left between them. The CDR3 consists of 17 residues. CDR1 and CDR2 (germline): SGHAT, FQNNGV. TCRdb re-analysed the reads in MiXCR, keeping a single row per CDR3 protein. The sample records hundreds of thousands of distinct CDR3 sequences, roughly 42% being singletons. With regard to this clonotype: The antigen is undetermined.

V gene TRBV11-2 combines with J gene TRBJ2-2; D is possibly TRBD1 (6 bases). The sequencing used cultured PBMCs, collected from culture after CMV antigen stimulation. The receptor was isolated from a human donor in good health (CMV status not recorded). Some clones in this sample may be carry-over from other donors' samples. As DNA, the CDR3 is TGTGCCAGCAGCTTCCGCAGGGGCGCCATGAACACCGGGGAGCTGTTTTTT. Its translation is CASSFRRGAMNTGELFF.